The clone carrying this T cell receptor beta chain was seen once. Antigen specificity is unknown. There are 13 residues in the CDR3. The germline V gene encodes CDR1 LNHDA and CDR2 SQIVND (reference sequence). With V trimmed by 7 bases and J by 6 bases, 5 bases remained unmatched. TCRdb keeps only in-frame clones here, not all; method: immunoSEQ multiplex PCR. The table includes around 120,000 clones, around 89% detected once. This entry belongs to a study of T cell responses to AZD1222 COVID-19 vaccine. Study findings and constraints: Possibly, clonal diversity was underestimated; donors were largely white British and included more females. After two AZD1222 doses, spike-specific TCR breadth and depth rose versus day 0.

The chain combines TRBV19 with TRBJ1-2, with TRBD1 identical over 10 bases. The sequence came from an adult in good health. The specimen was peripheral blood, collected on day 0 of AZD1222 vaccination. CDR3: CASTLTGGHGYTF. The CDR3 DNA follows: TGTGCCAGTACCTTGACAGGGGGCCATGGCTACACCTTC.